This TCR beta chain appears in the sequencing data of a study of blood T cell repertoires in COVID-19. Measured with immunoSEQ multiplex PCR; TCRdb has only the in-frame clones, and not every one. The sample contains around 70,000 clones, roughly 80% of which appear only once. Germline-derived CDR1 and CDR2 are SNHLY and FYNNEI. V shed 10 bases, J shed 5 bases, and the junction held 1 base outside the gene matches. This CDR3 spans 12 amino acids. This receptor was taken from an older man who had recovered from COVID-19. Material: peripheral blood. The rearrangement links TRBV2 to TRBJ1-6; the match to TRBD1 covers 8 bases. In nucleotides, the CDR3 is TGTGCCACGACAGGGGATAATTCACCCCTCCACTTT. Amino acid sequence: CATTGDNSPLHF.